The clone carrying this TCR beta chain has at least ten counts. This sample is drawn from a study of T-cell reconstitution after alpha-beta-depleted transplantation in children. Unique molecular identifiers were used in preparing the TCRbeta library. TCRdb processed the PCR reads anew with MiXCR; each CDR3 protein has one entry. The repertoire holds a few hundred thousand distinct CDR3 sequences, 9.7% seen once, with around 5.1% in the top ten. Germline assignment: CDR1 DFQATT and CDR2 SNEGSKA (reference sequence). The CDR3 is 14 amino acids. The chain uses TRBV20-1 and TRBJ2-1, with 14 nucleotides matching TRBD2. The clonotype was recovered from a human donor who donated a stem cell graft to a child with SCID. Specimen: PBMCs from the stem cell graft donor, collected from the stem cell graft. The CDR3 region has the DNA TGCAGCGGCTCGGGACTAGCGGGGGTGACTGAGCAGTTCTTC. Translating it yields CSGSGLAGVTEQFF.